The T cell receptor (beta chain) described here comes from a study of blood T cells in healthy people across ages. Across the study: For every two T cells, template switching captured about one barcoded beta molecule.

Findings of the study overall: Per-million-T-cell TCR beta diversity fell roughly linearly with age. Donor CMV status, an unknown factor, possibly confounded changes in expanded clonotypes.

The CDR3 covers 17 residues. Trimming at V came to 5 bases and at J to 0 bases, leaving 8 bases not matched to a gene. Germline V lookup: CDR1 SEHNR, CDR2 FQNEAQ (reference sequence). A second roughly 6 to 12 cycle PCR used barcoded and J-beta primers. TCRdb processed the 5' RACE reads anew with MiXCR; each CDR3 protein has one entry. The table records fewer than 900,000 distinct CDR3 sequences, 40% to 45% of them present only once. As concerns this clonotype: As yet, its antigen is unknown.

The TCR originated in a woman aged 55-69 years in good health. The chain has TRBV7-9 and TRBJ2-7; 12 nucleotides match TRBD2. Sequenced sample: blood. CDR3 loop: CASSPRTSGIHSYEQYF. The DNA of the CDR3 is TGTGCCAGCAGCCCCCGGACTAGCGGGATCCACTCCTACGAGCAGTACTTC. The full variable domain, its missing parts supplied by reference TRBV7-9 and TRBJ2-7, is DTGVSQNPRHKITKRGQNVTFRCDPISEHNRLYWYRQTLGQGPEFLTYFQNEAQLEKSRLLSDRFSAERPKGSFSTLEIQRTEQGDSAMYLCASSPRTSGIHSYEQYFGPGTRLTVT.